This section outlines one T cell receptor (beta chain) sequence together with its context. This clone was observed a single time. Its binding antigen is unknown. Base qualities are not at hand, and no much larger clone is one base apart. Taken from cysteine to phenylalanine, the CDR3 has 17 residues. The sequence is cut down to CDR3 DNA, 51 bases in frame from base 1. CDR1 and CDR2, per the germline V gene, are MDHEN and SYDVKM. V was cut back by 2 bases and J by 0 bases, leaving a gap of 14 bases between them. Each collaborating institution followed its own protocols to collect whole blood in K2EDTA tubes. For TCRbeta analysis, collaborator samples were shipped as frozen whole blood, as isolated PBMCs, or as DNA extracted from either sample type. TCRbeta CDR3 regions were amplified from genomic DNA by means of the immunoSEQ Assay, a bias-controlled multiplex PCR. In the authors' own workflow: The number of nucleated cells in each sample was estimated from the amplification of reference gene primers within the assay. To quantify the absolute abundance of each unique TCRbeta CDR3 rearrangement, sequence reads were collapsed and filtered. For each sample, productive Simpson clonality was calculated by taking the square root of Simpson's diversity index across productive rearrangements. TCRdb mirrors the immuneACCESS table, restricted to in-frame sequences. Some clones are absent from its copies; in checked studies, under half trace to an unresolved V gene, and the reason for the others is unknown. The V and J calls and the clone size are those of that table, but D and trimming were determined from the DNA. The sample table records 160,000 or so clones; 80% of these occur just once. Of the sample, approximately 0.5% is held by the ten largest clones.

The sample comes from a study of blood T cell repertoires in COVID-19 (TCRdb year 2020). With respect to the entire study: Samples covering the acute and convalescent phases of COVID-19 were provided by collaborators in the United States, Italy and Spain. A freely available public database, intended as a resource for researchers studying the immune response to SARS-CoV-2, is where the repertoires were released. Where HLA class I and class II types were available, the types were taken from metadata supplied by the sample provider, not from assay-based typing. The dataset comprised deeply sampled blood TCRbeta repertoires from subjects exposed to, actively infected with, or recovered from COVID-19. The samples were drawn from the first 160 participants of the ongoing ImmuneRACE study and from over 950 subjects provided by 6 global collaborators. The material from the prospective study consisted of cDNA or gDNA derived from T cells, B-cell-depleted T cells, or PBMCs. The sample metadata nearly always contained a de-identified subject ID, COVID-19 status, age in years and sex.

Findings and caveats that apply to the study as a whole: The quantity of clinical and demographic metadata differed by source and by participant and was supplied without curation.

The chain was built from TRBV28 and TRBJ1-5, with no reliable assignment of the D segment. The sequence came from a man aged 55 to 70 with acute or convalescent COVID-19. The sequencing input was peripheral blood. CDR3 region: CASSLRSISYSNQPQHF. Read as DNA, the sequence is TGTGCCAGCAGTTTAAGGAGTATCAGTTATAGCAATCAGCCCCAGCATTTT.